The present T cell receptor (beta chain) was sequenced within a study of immune evolution from preneoplasia to lung adenocarcinoma. Findings and caveats of the study: Clonality was highest in normal lung, lower in later-stage lesions apparently.

Sequenced by immunoSEQ multiplex PCR; TCRdb stores in-frame clones only, minus some. The data show about 9,900 clones, over 75% seen once. This clone was seen only once. The antigen remains unidentified. Between about 2014 and 2018, patients underwent resection in Japan or China. Macro-dissection enriched premalignant or tumor cells before nucleic acid extraction. Trimming removed 0 bases from V and 4 bases from J, with 7 bases in between. Germline V gene lookup returns CDR1 SGHDT and CDR2 YYEEEE. CDR3 size: 13 residues. The material sequenced was FFPE lung adenocarcinoma in situ tissue. This TCR was sampled from a person between 65 and 79 years old with lung adenocarcinoma. This chain uses TRBV5-6 with TRBJ2-5; possibly TRBD1 or TRBD2 for D (5 bases each). The CDR3: CASSLVGTETQYF. The CDR3, as DNA: TGTGCCAGCAGCTTGGTTGGGACAGAGACCCAGTACTTC.